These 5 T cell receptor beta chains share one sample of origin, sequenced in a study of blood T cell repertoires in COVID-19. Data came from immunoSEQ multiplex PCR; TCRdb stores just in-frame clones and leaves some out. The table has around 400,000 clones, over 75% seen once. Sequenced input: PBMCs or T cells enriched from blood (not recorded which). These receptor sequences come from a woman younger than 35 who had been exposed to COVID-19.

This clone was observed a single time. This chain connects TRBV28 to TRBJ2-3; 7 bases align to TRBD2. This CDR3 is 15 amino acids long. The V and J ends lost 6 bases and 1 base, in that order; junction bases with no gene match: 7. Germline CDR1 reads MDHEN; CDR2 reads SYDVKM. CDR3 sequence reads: CASSESGTGTDTQYF. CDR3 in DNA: TGTGCCAGCAGCGAAAGCGGGACGGGCACAGATACGCAGTATTTT.

The CDR3 loop is CASSLGGSPFNTEAFF. CDR3 bases: TGTGCCAGCAGTTTAGGGGGCAGTCCTTTCAACACTGAAGCTTTCTTT. J is TRBJ1-1 and V is TRBV28; D might be TRBD1 (6 bases). Germline lookup yields CDR1 MDHEN and CDR2 SYDVKM. The germline V and J ends were trimmed by 2 bases and 2 bases, with 15 bases remaining between them. The CDR3 covers 16 residues.

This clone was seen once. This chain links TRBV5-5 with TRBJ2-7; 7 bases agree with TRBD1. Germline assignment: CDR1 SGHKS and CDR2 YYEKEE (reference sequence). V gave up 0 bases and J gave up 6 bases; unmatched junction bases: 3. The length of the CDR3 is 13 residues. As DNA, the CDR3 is TGTGCCAGCAGCTTGGTGGGACAGAGCGAGCAGTACTTC. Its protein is CASSLVGQSEQYF.

The DNA of the CDR3 is TGTGCCAGCAGCAAGACCTCCGGGACAGTCTCCTACAATGAGCAGTTCTTC. It encodes CASSKTSGTVSYNEQFF. The chain is built from TRBV7-9 and TRBJ2-1; TRBD1 aligns across 7 bases. Germline CDR1 SEHNR, CDR2 FQNEAQ (reference sequence). Trimming cost V 5 bases and J 0 bases; bases outside gene matches: 10. CDR3 size: 17 residues.

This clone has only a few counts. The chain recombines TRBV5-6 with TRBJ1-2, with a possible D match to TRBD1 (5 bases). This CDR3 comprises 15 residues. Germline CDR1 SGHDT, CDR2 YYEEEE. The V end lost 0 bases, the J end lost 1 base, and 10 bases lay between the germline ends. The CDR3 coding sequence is TGTGCCAGCAGCTTGGGGTCAGGGAATAACTATGGCTACACCTTC. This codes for CASSLGSGNNYGYTF.